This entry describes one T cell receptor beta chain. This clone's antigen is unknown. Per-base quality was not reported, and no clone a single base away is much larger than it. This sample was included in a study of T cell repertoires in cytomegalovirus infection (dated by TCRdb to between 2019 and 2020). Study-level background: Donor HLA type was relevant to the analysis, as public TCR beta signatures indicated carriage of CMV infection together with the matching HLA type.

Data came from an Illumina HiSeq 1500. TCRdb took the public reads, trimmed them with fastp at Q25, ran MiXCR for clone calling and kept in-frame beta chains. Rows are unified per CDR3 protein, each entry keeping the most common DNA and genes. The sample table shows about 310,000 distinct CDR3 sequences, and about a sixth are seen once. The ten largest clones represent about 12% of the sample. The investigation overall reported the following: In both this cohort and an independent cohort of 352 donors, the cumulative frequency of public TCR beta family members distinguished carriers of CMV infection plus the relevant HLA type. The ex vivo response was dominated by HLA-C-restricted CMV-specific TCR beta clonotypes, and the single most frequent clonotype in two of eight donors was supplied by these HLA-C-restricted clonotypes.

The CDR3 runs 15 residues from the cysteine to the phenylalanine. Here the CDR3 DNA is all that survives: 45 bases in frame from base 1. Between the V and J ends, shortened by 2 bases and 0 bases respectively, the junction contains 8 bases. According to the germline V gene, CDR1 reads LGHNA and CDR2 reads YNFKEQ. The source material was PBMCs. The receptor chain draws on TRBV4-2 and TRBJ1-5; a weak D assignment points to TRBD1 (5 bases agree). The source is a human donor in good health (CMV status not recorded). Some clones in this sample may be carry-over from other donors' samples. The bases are TGTGCCAGCAGCCAAAACGGGGCTAGCAATCAGCCCCAGCATTTT. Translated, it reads CASSQNGASNQPQHF.